This is a list of T cell receptor beta chains from one sample in a study of blood T cell repertoires in COVID-19. The data were produced by immunoSEQ multiplex PCR, yet TCRdb's version contains in-frame clones alone and is incomplete. The profile covers approximately 150,000 clones, with about 86% appearing a single time and roughly a fifth taken by the ten largest. Source material: peripheral blood. The receptors here all came from a woman aged 80 or over with acute or convalescent COVID-19. Both conserved end residues are part of each CDR3. Each record gives: clone size, J gene, D gene, V gene, CDR3 protein, CDR3 DNA. D genes are given only for firm matches. Some rows have no size entry. The others give once, few or many, or a class for an expanded clone.

abundance: -; j_gene: TRBJ2-2; d_gene: TRBD1; v_gene: TRBV5-6; CDR3aa: CASSLIAGGNTGELFF; CDR3nt: TGTGCCAGCAGCTTGATAGCAGGGGGCAACACCGGGGAGCTGTTTTTT
abundance: -; j_gene: TRBJ2-1; d_gene: TRBD2; v_gene: TRBV7-2; CDR3aa: CASSATSGAYNEQFF; CDR3nt: TGTGCCAGCAGCGCAACTAGCGGGGCTTACAATGAGCAGTTCTTC
abundance: -; j_gene: TRBJ2-7; d_gene: -; v_gene: TRBV28; CDR3aa: CASSLGAGDGYF; CDR3nt: TGTGCCAGCAGTTTAGGAGCGGGTGATGGGTACTTC
abundance: -; j_gene: TRBJ2-1; d_gene: TRBD2; v_gene: TRBV11-2; CDR3aa: CASSFGTSGSGNEQFF; CDR3nt: TGTGCCAGCAGCTTTGGGACTAGCGGGAGCGGCAATGAGCAGTTCTTC
abundance: -; j_gene: TRBJ1-3; d_gene: -; v_gene: TRBV5-1; CDR3aa: CASRAGAEGNTIYF; CDR3nt: TGCGCCAGCAGAGCAGGGGCGGAAGGAAACACCATATATTTT
abundance: -; j_gene: TRBJ2-1; d_gene: TRBD1; v_gene: TRBV14; CDR3aa: CASSPDGTGGNEQFF; CDR3nt: TGTGCCAGCAGCCCCGATGGGACAGGTGGCAATGAGCAGTTCTTC
abundance: -; j_gene: TRBJ2-7; d_gene: TRBD2; v_gene: TRBV7-2; CDR3aa: CASSPRTSGYEQYF; CDR3nt: TGTGCCAGCAGCCCCCGGACTAGCGGCTACGAGCAGTACTTC
abundance: few; j_gene: TRBJ1-2; d_gene: -; v_gene: TRBV6-6; CDR3aa: CASSYQQGNYGYTF; CDR3nt: TGTGCCAGCAGTTACCAACAGGGTAACTATGGCTACACCTTC
abundance: -; j_gene: TRBJ2-3; d_gene: TRBD2; v_gene: TRBV3-1/TRBV3-2; CDR3aa: CASSQERESHTTDTQYF; CDR3nt: TGTGCCAGCAGCCAAGAGCGGGAGTCCCACACCACAGATACGCAGTATTTT
abundance: once; j_gene: TRBJ2-7; d_gene: -; v_gene: TRBV7-9; CDR3aa: CASSFGTGYEQYF; CDR3nt: TGTGCCAGCAGCTTCGGGACTGGCTACGAGCAGTACTTC
abundance: -; j_gene: TRBJ2-2; d_gene: TRBD1; v_gene: TRBV5-4; CDR3aa: CASSRGQSNTGELFF; CDR3nt: TGTGCCAGCAGCCGGGGACAGTCGAACACCGGGGAGCTGTTTTTT
abundance: -; j_gene: TRBJ2-7; d_gene: -; v_gene: TRBV14; CDR3aa: CASSQDLAEYEQYF; CDR3nt: TGTGCCAGCAGCCAAGATTTGGCCGAATACGAGCAGTACTTC
abundance: -; j_gene: TRBJ2-1; d_gene: TRBD1; v_gene: TRBV10-3; CDR3aa: CAISDRDRGQFF; CDR3nt: TGTGCCATCAGTGACAGGGACAGGGGCCAGTTCTTC
abundance: -; j_gene: TRBJ2-1; d_gene: TRBD2; v_gene: TRBV7-2; CDR3aa: CASSLVSGGANEQFF; CDR3nt: TGTGCCAGCAGCTTAGTGAGCGGGGGGGCCAATGAGCAGTTCTTC
abundance: -; j_gene: TRBJ1-1; d_gene: TRBD1; v_gene: TRBV6-4; CDR3aa: CASRDRGPTEAFF; CDR3nt: TGTGCCAGCAGGGACAGGGGCCCCACTGAAGCTTTCTTT
abundance: -; j_gene: TRBJ1-5; d_gene: -; v_gene: TRBV19; CDR3aa: CASSSSGGPSNQPQHF; CDR3nt: TGTGCCAGTAGCTCCTCGGGGGGGCCGAGCAATCAGCCCCAGCATTTT
abundance: -; j_gene: TRBJ1-2; d_gene: TRBD1; v_gene: TRBV5-5; CDR3aa: CASSLLTGGDGYTF; CDR3nt: TGTGCCAGCAGCTTACTAACAGGGGGCGATGGCTACACCTTC
abundance: -; j_gene: TRBJ1-2; d_gene: -; v_gene: TRBV11-2; CDR3aa: CASSLPAPRFGYTF; CDR3nt: TGTGCCAGCAGCTTGCCCGCCCCGAGGTTCGGCTACACCTTC
abundance: -; j_gene: TRBJ2-3; d_gene: TRBD2; v_gene: TRBV7-3; CDR3aa: CASSLSSGGLLPQYF; CDR3nt: TGTGCCAGCAGCTTATCCAGCGGGGGCCTTCTGCCGCAGTATTTT
abundance: -; j_gene: TRBJ2-5; d_gene: -; v_gene: TRBV5-1; CDR3aa: CASSPQNPRQETQYF; CDR3nt: TGCGCCAGCAGCCCCCAAAACCCCAGACAAGAGACCCAGTACTTC
abundance: -; j_gene: TRBJ2-7; d_gene: TRBD1; v_gene: TRBV28; CDR3aa: CASSRDRAINEQYF; CDR3nt: TGTGCCAGCAGCAGGGACAGGGCTATAAACGAGCAGTACTTC
abundance: -; j_gene: TRBJ2-5; d_gene: -; v_gene: TRBV11-3; CDR3aa: CASSRHPQETQYF; CDR3nt: TGTGCCAGCAGCCGACACCCCCAAGAGACCCAGTACTTC
abundance: once; j_gene: TRBJ1-1; d_gene: TRBD1; v_gene: TRBV5-6; CDR3aa: CASSLGWTGGGEAFF; CDR3nt: TGTGCCAGCAGCTTGGGATGGACAGGGGGAGGAGAAGCTTTCTTT
abundance: once; j_gene: TRBJ2-3; d_gene: TRBD2; v_gene: TRBV7-7; CDR3aa: CASSLAAGVDTQYF; CDR3nt: TGTGCTAGCAGCTTAGCAGCGGGAGTGGATACGCAGTATTTT